The 26 T cell receptor beta chains listed next were all sequenced from one sample in a study of T-cell reconstitution after alpha-beta-depleted transplantation in children. Unique molecular identifiers tagged the TCRbeta library. TCRdb redid the calling of the PCR reads with MiXCR, one entry per CDR3 protein. The sample consists of roughly 500,000 distinct CDR3 sequences, about 12% of them appearing once. Sequenced here: PBMCs from the stem cell graft donor, sampled from the stem cell graft. The receptors come from a human donor who donated a stem cell graft to a child with combined immunodeficiency.

This chain uses TRBV12-3 or TRBV12-4 with TRBJ1-6; 7 bases fit TRBD1. The CDR3 is 15 amino acids. J was trimmed by 7 bases and V by 5 bases; bases with no gene match: 8. Written as DNA, the CDR3 is TGTGCCAGCAGTCTCCGACAGGGCTGGAATTCACCCCTCCACTTT. As protein: CASSLRQGWNSPLHF.

This clonotype was counted between two and nine times. This chain joins TRBV29-1 and TRBJ2-3; D is ambiguous. CDR1 SQVTM and CDR2 ANQGSEA come from the germline V gene. Trimming cost V 5 bases and J 5 bases, with 14 bases left between them. The CDR3 runs 13 residues. The CDR3 nucleotides are TGCAGCGTTAAGGGCCCAACCGGAGATACGCAGTATTTT. This encodes CSVKGPTGDTQYF.

This clonotype was seen only a few times. The V call is TRBV7-2, the J call TRBJ1-1; TRBD1 matches at 8 bases. J was trimmed by 0 bases and V by 4 bases; bases with no gene match: 4. The germline V gene has CDR1 SGHTA and CDR2 FQGNSA. This CDR3 has 15 amino acids. The CDR3 DNA follows: TGTGCCAGCAGCTCCAACAGGGGGATGAACACTGAAGCTTTCTTT. Translating it yields CASSSNRGMNTEAFF.

The genes are TRBV12-3 or TRBV12-4 and TRBJ2-5; D perhaps matches TRBD2 (6 bases). The CDR3 is made up of 18 amino acids. Deletions cut 3 bases from V and 1 base from J, with 21 bases between. CDR3 in amino acids: CASSFVPGSRGPQETQYF. The CDR3, as DNA: TGTGCCAGCAGTTTTGTTCCGGGCTCGCGGGGCCCCCAAGAGACCCAGTACTTC.

This clonotype was detected only a few times. V usage is TRBV30 and J usage is TRBJ1-6; TRBD1 might be the D (6 bases). V gave up 0 bases and J gave up 8 bases, with 8 bases separating them. This CDR3 is 13 amino acids long. The germline V gene encodes CDR1 GTSNPN and CDR2 SVGIG (reference sequence). The CDR3 nucleotides read TGTGCCTGGAGTGTAAACAGGGATTCACCCCTCCACTTT. It yields the protein CAWSVNRDSPLHF.

The chain is built from TRBV7-9 and TRBJ2-3; D is perhaps TRBD2 (6 bases). CDR3 length equals 15 residues. Germline V gives CDR1 SEHNR, CDR2 FQNEAQ (reference sequence). Trimming stripped 5 bases from V and 2 bases from J, with 14 bases between. CDR3 in amino acids: CASSQTWTTTDTQYF. The CDR3 DNA reads TGTGCCAGCAGCCAAACCTGGACTACCACAGATACGCAGTATTTT.

The rearrangement joins TRBV4-1 to TRBJ2-3; D might be TRBD1 (6 bases). The CDR3 is 15 amino acids. The germline CDR1 and CDR2 sequences are MGHRA and YSYEKL. Between the trimmed V and J ends, which lost 4 bases and 3 bases, there was a span of 14 bases. The CDR3 reads CASSRLITGTDTQYF. The DNA for the CDR3 is TGCGCCAGCAGCCGCCTAATTACAGGGACAGATACGCAGTATTTT.

This clonotype was recorded many times. The chain carries TRBV24-1 and TRBJ1-5; D gene uncertain. This CDR3 is built from 13 residues. Trimming took 4 bases from V and 6 from J, leaving 9 bases between them. From germline, CDR1 is KGHDR and CDR2 SFDVKD. CDR3: CATSENRGQPQHF. CDR3 in DNA: TGTGCCACCAGTGAAAACCGGGGTCAGCCCCAGCATTTT.

The chain employs TRBV7-2 and TRBJ2-7; D assignment may be TRBD1 or TRBD2 (5 bases each). CDR3 length: 14 amino acids. Germline V gene lookup returns CDR1 SGHTA and CDR2 FQGNSA. V was pared by 6 bases and J by 0 bases, with 12 bases between. The CDR3 DNA sequence: TGTGCCAGCAGGTCCGGGACGACCTCCTACGAGCAGTACTTC. Residues: CASRSGTTSYEQYF.

This clonotype was seen more than once but under ten times. The gene calls are TRBV18 and TRBJ2-3, with D hard to call. V gave up 3 bases and J gave up 2 bases, with 9 bases separating them. Germline CDR1 reads KGHSH; CDR2 reads LQKENI. The CDR3 is 14 residues long. In nucleotides, the CDR3 is TGTGCCAGCTCACCGGCCGGATTCACAGATACGCAGTATTTT. Protein product: CASSPAGFTDTQYF.

Comments on this clonotype: The junction departs from germline at one end; a sequencing error may be responsible. The gene calls are TRBV7-6 and TRBJ2-1; D tentatively fits TRBD1 or TRBD2 (6 bases each). The germline CDR1 and CDR2 sequences are SGHVS and FNYEAQ. The CDR3 runs to 12 residues. CDR3 sequence reads: CASSLGGAGVLF. As DNA, the CDR3 is TGTGCCAGCAGCTTAGGGGGGGCAGGGGTTCTCTTC.

The chain recombines TRBV20-1 with TRBJ2-3, with D uncertain. V was shortened by 0 bases and J by 1 base, with 11 bases between the two germline ends. Germline V gene data show CDR1 as DFQATT and CDR2 as SNEGSKA (reference sequence). CDR3 length equals 15 residues. CDR3 nucleotide sequence: TGCAGTGCTAGAGAGGGGTTATGGCGCACAGATACGCAGTATTTT. Translating it yields CSAREGLWRTDTQYF.

This clonotype was observed a handful of times. The chain is built from TRBV20-1 and TRBJ2-1; 8 bases match TRBD2. This CDR3 comprises 16 residues. From germline, CDR1 is DFQATT and CDR2 SNEGSKA (reference sequence). J gave up 4 bases and V 3 bases, and 11 bases lay outside the gene matches. The CDR3 loop is CSASPISGRRYNEQFF. In DNA form, the CDR3 reads TGCAGTGCTAGCCCGATCAGCGGGAGAAGGTACAATGAGCAGTTCTTC.

This clonotype has ten or more counts. The chain joins TRBV6-2 or TRBV6-3 to TRBJ2-3; TRBD2 agrees at 13 bases. After removal of 6 bases from V and 6 bases from J, the junction contained 9 bases not matched to a gene. CDR3 length: 16 residues. The germline V gene encodes CDR1 MNHEY and CDR2 SVGEGT. DNA for the CDR3: TGTGCCAGCAGGAATTGGACTAGCGGGAGATATGATACGCAGTATTTT. It specifies CASRNWTSGRYDTQYF.

This clonotype was seen many times. The chain joins TRBV10-3 to TRBJ2-4, with D unclear. Germline CDR1 is ENHRY and CDR2 is SYGVKD. Trimming shortened V by 4 bases and J by 0 bases, and 4 bases separated the two germline ends. This CDR3 has 13 residues. CDR3 coding DNA: TGTGCCATCAGTGGGGTAGCCAAAAACATTCAGTACTTC. Protein sequence: CAISGVAKNIQYF.

This clonotype was counted between two and nine times. The gene calls are TRBV20-1 and TRBJ2-7; 10 bases line up with TRBD2. The CDR3 sequence is 15 residues long. With 5 bases clipped from V and 9 bases from J, the junction kept 16 bases outside the gene matches. Per the germline V gene, CDR1 is DFQATT and CDR2 is SNEGSKA (reference sequence). Written as DNA, the CDR3 is TGCAGTGCTCCGAAATTTAGCGGGGGGAGATCGGGGCAGTACTTC. Translation: CSAPKFSGGRSGQYF.

This clonotype was seen more than once but under ten times. The V gene is TRBV7-3, the J gene TRBJ2-5; TRBD2 is a possible D gene (6 bases). The CDR3 runs to 15 residues. Germline lookup yields CDR1 SGHTA and CDR2 FQGTGA. V lost 5 bases and J 4 bases, leaving 17 bases between the germline ends. The CDR3 region is CASSTQGLSGETQYF. CDR3 nucleotide sequence: TGTGCCAGCAGCACCCAAGGACTAAGCGGAGAGACCCAGTACTTC.

This clonotype showed up just a few times. This chain joins TRBV12-3 or TRBV12-4 and TRBJ1-1; D is unclear. The CDR3 is made up of 14 amino acids. Trimming removed 5 bases at V and 2 bases at J, with 12 bases between. DNA of the CDR3: TGTGCCAGCAGTGCGACTCTAAGAAACACTGAAGCTTTCTTT. Translation: CASSATLRNTEAFF.

The chain couples TRBV6-2 or TRBV6-3 to TRBJ2-2; 10 nucleotides line up with TRBD1. Per the germline V gene, CDR1 is MNHEY and CDR2 is SVGEGT. Trimming took 5 bases from V and 6 from J; bases not matched to a gene: 3. The CDR3 consists of 14 residues. The CDR3 spells CASSGQGGSGELFF. CDR3 sequence (DNA): TGTGCCAGCAGTGGACAGGGGGGTTCCGGGGAGCTGTTTTTT.

This clonotype was detected a few times. The chain has TRBV3-1 and TRBJ2-7; weak D call: TRBD2 (5 bases). This CDR3 region has 14 residues. V lost 4 bases and J lost 6, with 16 bases in between. In germline, CDR1 is LGHDT, CDR2 YNNKEL (reference sequence). The CDR3 coding sequence is TGTGCCAGCAGCCCCGAAGAGGGAGCTGGCGAGCAGTACTTC. Translation gives CASSPEEGAGEQYF.

This clonotype was counted many times. The chain combines TRBV6-5 with TRBJ2-1; a possible D gene is TRBD2 (7 bases). From germline, CDR1 is MNHEY and CDR2 SVGAGI. The CDR3 runs to 16 residues. Trimming shortened V by 0 bases and J by 3 bases, and 12 bases separated the two germline ends. This CDR3 is CASSYSRGASYNEQFF. CDR3 nucleotide sequence: TGTGCCAGCAGTTACTCTCGGGGGGCTAGCTACAATGAGCAGTTCTTC.

Ten or more counts support this clonotype. The V and J genes are TRBV12-3 or TRBV12-4 and TRBJ2-5; D remains unclear. Trimming stripped 3 bases from V and 4 bases from J, with 9 bases between. CDR3 length: 13 residues. The DNA of the CDR3 is TGTGCCAGCAGTTTCTGGAACGGAGAGACCCAGTACTTC. This translates into CASSFWNGETQYF.

This clonotype was picked up many times. The chain links TRBV12-3 or TRBV12-4 to TRBJ2-2; TRBD1 matches at 9 bases. CDR3 length equals 15 residues. Losses at the gene ends were 1 base for V and 6 bases for J; bases not matched to a gene: 3. The CDR3 coding sequence is TGTGCCAGCAGTTTAGGGACAGGGGAGTCCGGGGAGCTGTTTTTT. Encoded protein: CASSLGTGESGELFF.

This clonotype was observed many times. The chain has TRBV5-1 and TRBJ2-7; D uncertain. The CDR3 length is 14 residues. Trimming pared 0 bases from V and 5 bases from J, leaving 12 bases between. The germline CDR1 and CDR2 sequences are SGHRS and YFSETQ. CDR3 DNA sequence: TGCGCCAGCAGCTTGGGAGGAGTCCTAAACGAGCAGTACTTC. It translates to CASSLGGVLNEQYF. The full variable domain, with the rest looked up from reference TRBV5-1 and TRBJ2-7, is KAGVTQTPRYLIKTRGQQVTLSCSPISGHRSVSWYQQTPGQGLQFLFEYFSETQRNKGNFPGRFSGRQFSNSRSEMNVSTLELGDSALYLCASSLGGVLNEQYFGPGTRLTVT.

This clonotype was found many times. The chain recombines TRBV12-3 or TRBV12-4 with TRBJ2-3; no clear D. Deletions cut 8 bases from V and 8 bases from J, with 11 bases between. This CDR3 spans 11 amino acids. The CDR3 DNA reads TGTGCCAGCGCGGTCTTGGGTACGCAGTATTTT. Translating it yields CASAVLGTQYF.

The rearrangement links TRBV7-8 to TRBJ1-4, with 7 bases lining up with TRBD1. J was trimmed by 0 bases and V by 1 base; bases with no gene match: 14. CDR3 size: 20 residues. CDR1 and CDR2 (germline): SGHVS, FQNEAQ. CDR3: CASSLGGAGGVPATNEKLFF. The CDR3 nucleotides read TGTGCCAGCAGCTTAGGAGGGGCAGGGGGAGTACCTGCAACTAATGAAAAACTGTTTTTT. The variable domain in full, with the rest retrieved from reference TRBV7-8 and TRBJ1-4, is GAGVSQSPRYKVAKRGQDVALRCDPISGHVSLFWYQQALGQGPEFLTYFQNEAQLDKSGLPSDRFFAERPEGSVSTLKIQRTQQEDSAVYLCASSLGGAGGVPATNEKLFFGSGTQLSVL.